The rows below give T cell receptor beta chains drawn from one sample of a study of shared clonotypes between healthy human individuals. This table comes from immunoSEQ multiplex PCR, and its TCRdb copy is limited to in-frame clones, with some not included. Here the sample spans some 1 million clones, under 80% being singletons. The sample taken for sequencing was memory CD4+ T cells sorted from blood. Receptors originate from a man aged 18 to 30 in good health. CDR3s include the opening cysteine and the closing phenylalanine or tryptophan. Fields, in order: D gene, V gene, J gene, clone size, CDR3 DNA, CDR3 protein. The D gene is left open where the match is weak. Some rows mark clone size as missing; the rest say once, few, many or name a class of expanded clone.

.	TRBV7-9	TRBJ2-2	.	TGTGCCAGCATCAAGTTGGGTCGGAACACCGGGGAGCTGTTTTTT	CASIKLGRNTGELFF
.	TRBV5-6	TRBJ2-3	.	TGTGCCAGCAGCTTCGGGAGCACAGATACGCAGTATTTT	CASSFGSTDTQYF
.	TRBV10-1	TRBJ2-3	.	TGCGCCAGCAGTGGCACTAGTGTTGATACGCAGTATTTT	CASSGTSVDTQYF
.	TRBV19	TRBJ2-7	.	TGTGCCAGCAGTTCAGGGTTCGAGCAGTACTTC	CASSSGFEQYF
.	TRBV5-1	TRBJ2-5	.	TGCGCCAGCAGCTCGGGACGGGGTCAAGAGACCCAGTACTTC	CASSSGRGQETQYF
TRBD1	TRBV19	TRBJ1-1	once	TGTGCCAGTAGTATAGATATAAGGCCAGGGGGAACTTTCTTT	CASSIDIRPGGTFF
.	TRBV30	TRBJ2-2	.	TGTGCCTGGAGTGTTTCAACGGGATCTTCCGGGGAGCTGTTTTTT	CAWSVSTGSSGELFF
TRBD1	TRBV18	TRBJ2-5	.	TGTGCCAGCTCACCAGGTTCAGGGGGCAGTGAGACCCAGTACTTC	CASSPGSGGSETQYF
TRBD1	TRBV7-2	TRBJ1-1	.	TGTGCCAGCAGCTTAGGGCAGGGGGCGCGCAACACTGAAGCTTTCTTT	CASSLGQGARNTEAFF
.	TRBV4-2	TRBJ2-3	many	TGTGCCAGCAGCCAAGGGCTAAGCACAGATACGCAGTATTTT	CASSQGLSTDTQYF
TRBD2	TRBV6-5	TRBJ2-3	.	TGTGCCAGCAGCCGTAGCGGGGGGGCGAGAGATACGCAGTATTTT	CASSRSGGARDTQYF
.	TRBV6-5	TRBJ2-7	.	TGTGCCAGCAGTTACTCTCTAGAAGTAATCGAGCAGTACTTC	CASSYSLEVIEQYF
.	TRBV30	TRBJ2-5	once	TGTGCCTGGAGTGTACAAGATCGGGTTTGGGAGACCCAGTACTTC	CAWSVQDRVWETQYF
.	TRBV29-1	TRBJ2-3	.	TGCAGCGTTGCCCGGGTTGGAAAGACAGATACGCAGTATTTT	CSVARVGKTDTQYF
TRBD2	TRBV29-1	TRBJ2-5	.	TGCAGCGTCGCGGTGGGCGGCGGGGGAGAGACCCAGTACTTC	CSVAVGGGGETQYF
.	TRBV7-2	TRBJ2-5	.	TGTGCCAGCAGCTTAGACCAGGGGTCAGAGACCCAGTACTTC	CASSLDQGSETQYF
.	TRBV11-2	TRBJ2-7	.	TGTGCCAGCAGCTTAGATCGGGCAGTAGGCGAGCAGTACTTC	CASSLDRAVGEQYF
TRBD1	TRBV6-1	TRBJ1-6	.	TGTGCCAGCAGCCCCGGGACAGGGAAAGGTTCACCCCTCCACTTT	CASSPGTGKGSPLHF
TRBD1	TRBV6-1	TRBJ1-2	few	TGTGCCAGCAGTGAAGCCGGGACAGTCGGCTACACCTTC	CASSEAGTVGYTF
.	TRBV19	TRBJ2-3	.	TGTGCCAGTAGAAATGGGGGCACAGATACGCAGTATTTT	CASRNGGTDTQYF
TRBD1	TRBV6-1	TRBJ2-4	.	TGTGCCAGCACCGAAGGGGACAGGGCTGGCATTCAGTACTTC	CASTEGDRAGIQYF
.	TRBV5-4	TRBJ2-7	once	TGTGCCAGCAGCTTGATGGGACCGAGCGAGCAGTACTTC	CASSLMGPSEQYF
.	TRBV20-1	TRBJ1-1	.	TGCAGTGTGAGGACGGGCGCTTTCTTT	CSVRTGAFF
.	TRBV2	TRBJ1-6	.	TGTGCCAGCAGTGTTGGGGTAGGATCACCCCTCCACTTT	CASSVGVGSPLHF
TRBD1	TRBV7-9	TRBJ1-2	few	TGTGCCAGCAGCTCACAGGGGGCTCAAGGCTACACCTTC	CASSSQGAQGYTF
.	TRBV11-2	TRBJ1-2	.	TGTGCCAGCAGCCCACAGGCCCAGGGGTTAGTAGGCTACACCTTC	CASSPQAQGLVGYTF
.	TRBV10-3	TRBJ2-2	.	TGTGCCATCAGTGAGGGGGCCGGGGAGCTGTTTTTT	CAISEGAGELFF
.	TRBV2	TRBJ2-4	.	TGTGCCAGCAGTGAAGCGGCGGGGCAGGTGAAAAACATTCAGTACTTC	CASSEAAGQVKNIQYF
TRBD1	TRBV10-3	TRBJ2-7	.	TGTGCCAGCTTCGGACAGGAGAACGAGCAGTACTTC	CASFGQENEQYF
TRBD1	TRBV19	TRBJ1-3	.	TGTGCCAGTAGTATCCGGGGACAGGGTGGAAACACCATATATTTT	CASSIRGQGGNTIYF
.	TRBV7-9	TRBJ2-7	.	TGTGCCAGCAGCCCCCGGCCAGGCGGCGAGCAGTACTTC	CASSPRPGGEQYF
TRBD1	TRBV12-5	TRBJ2-1	once	TGTGCTAGTGGTGTCACAGGGGGCAGTGAGCAGTTCTTC	CASGVTGGSEQFF
.	TRBV15	TRBJ2-7	few	TGTGCCACCAGCAGAGGCAAGGACTACGAGCAGTACTTC	CATSRGKDYEQYF
.	TRBV4-3	TRBJ2-5	once	TGCGCCAGCAGCCAAGACCGTTGGGAGACCCAGTACTTC	CASSQDRWETQYF
.	TRBV2	TRBJ1-1	few	TGTGCCAGCAGTGGGGACGGACAGACGAAAGCTTTCTTT	CASSGDGQTKAFF
.	TRBV6-5	TRBJ2-3	.	TGTGCCAGCAGTTACCTCAGAGGATCCACAGATACGCAGTATTTT	CASSYLRGSTDTQYF
TRBD2	TRBV9	TRBJ2-5	.	TGTGCCAGCAGCGCCGGGACTAGCGGATACCAAGAGACCCAGTACTTC	CASSAGTSGYQETQYF
TRBD2	TRBV5-8	TRBJ2-1	.	TGTGCCAGCAGCTGGGGGGCTAGCGGGGGCGCCGAGCAGTTCTTC	CASSWGASGGAEQFF
.	TRBV6-6	TRBJ2-7	.	TGTGCCAGCAGTTACGCAGGCGACGAGCAGTACTTC	CASSYAGDEQYF
TRBD2	TRBV4-3	TRBJ2-3	.	TGCGCCAGCAGCCATGATAGCGGGAGAAATACGCAGTATTTT	CASSHDSGRNTQYF
TRBD1	TRBV9	TRBJ1-2	.	TGTGCCAGCAGCCCTGGACAGGAACTCTATGGCTACACCTTC	CASSPGQELYGYTF
.	TRBV7-2	TRBJ2-1	.	TGTGCCAGCAGCGAGGGATCTGGCTTCGGGGATGAGCAGTTCTTC	CASSEGSGFGDEQFF
TRBD2	TRBV14	TRBJ2-1	.	TGTGCCAGCAGCCCAGAGCGGGGCCCCATTTCTTACAATGAGCAGTTCTTC	CASSPERGPISYNEQFF
.	TRBV10-3	TRBJ1-5	.	TGTGCCATCAGTGAGTCGGGGGGGATTCATTCCCAGCATTTT	CAISESGGIHSQHF
.	TRBV7-2	TRBJ1-2	.	TGTGCCAGCAGCTTAGAACAGCTTAACTATGGCTACACCTTC	CASSLEQLNYGYTF
.	TRBV18	TRBJ2-1	.	TGTGCCAGCTCACCACAGACTGGATGGGAGCAGTTCTTC	CASSPQTGWEQFF
.	TRBV4-1	TRBJ1-2	.	TGCGCCAGCAGCCAGGGGATGACCGGCTATGGCTACACCTTC	CASSQGMTGYGYTF
TRBD1	TRBV5-6	TRBJ1-6	many	TGTGCCAGCAGCGGCGGGACAGCTAATTCACCCCTCCACTTT	CASSGGTANSPLHF
.	TRBV21-1	TRBJ1-3	.	TGTGCCAGCAGCCTTAACCGGACAGGGGCGGGAAACACCATATATTTT	CASSLNRTGAGNTIYF
.	TRBV28	TRBJ1-5	.	TGTGCCAGCCTGGTCGGAAATAGCAATCAGCCCCAGCATTTT	CASLVGNSNQPQHF
.	TRBV25-1	TRBJ2-7	.	TGTGCCAGCAGTGAAAGGGGCGGCTCCTACGAGCAGTACTTC	CASSERGGSYEQYF
.	TRBV10-2	TRBJ1-2	.	TGCGCCAGCAGTGATTCAGGGGCCCACTATGGCTACACCTTC	CASSDSGAHYGYTF
.	TRBV2	TRBJ2-3	.	TGTGCCAGCAGTGAAACTAGCTTCACAGATACGCAGTATTTT	CASSETSFTDTQYF
.	TRBV18	TRBJ2-7	.	TGTGCCAGCTCACCACGCGGGATACGGCAGTACTTC	CASSPRGIRQYF
TRBD2	TRBV11-2	TRBJ2-1	.	TGTGCCAGCAGCGTGAGCGGGGGAACGAGCTCCTACAATGAGCAGTTCTTC	CASSVSGGTSSYNEQFF
.	TRBV6-5	TRBJ1-6	.	TGTGCCAGCAGTTCGCGAAGCTCCTATAATTCACCCCTCCACTTT	CASSSRSSYNSPLHF
TRBD1	TRBV28	TRBJ1-2	.	TGTGCCAGCAGCGCCCGGGACAGGGGGGATCGCTACACCTTC	CASSARDRGDRYTF